This T cell receptor (beta chain) was documented in a study of T cells in Graves' hyperthyroidism and ophthalmopathy. Overall study findings and caveats: Most thyroid-expanded clonotypes above 0.001 were also found in blood.

Trimming left V 6 bases short and J 8 bases short, with 17 bases between. The V gene's germline CDR1 is SQVTM and CDR2 ANQGSEA. The CDR3 is 14 amino acids. This clonotype was seen more than once but under ten times. Its antigen is currently unknown. Regions amplified from RNA transcripts were the TCR beta CDR3 regions. The HTBI primer set was used in a first-round RT-PCR of the TCR CDR3. From the multiplex PCR reads, TCRdb called clonotypes with MiXCR, one entry per CDR3 protein. The table records 550,000 to 600,000 distinct CDR3 sequences, 14% of them present only once. The clonotype originates from a woman aged 18-29 years with Graves' ophthalmopathy. The chain couples TRBV29-1 to TRBJ1-6, with D possibly TRBD1 on 5 matching bases. The source material was blood. The CDR3 region has the DNA TGCAGCGTCCGGGTAATTGGAGGGGATTCACCCCTCCACTTT. This sequence encodes CSVRVIGGDSPLHF.